Presented here are 3 T cell receptor beta chains from one specimen sequenced in a study of T cell responses to AZD1222 COVID-19 vaccine. This table comes from immunoSEQ multiplex PCR, and its TCRdb copy is limited to in-frame clones, with some not included. The repertoire consists of 90,000 to 130,000 clones, with about 85% occurring once and the leading ten covering around 3%. The sequencing used peripheral blood, collected on day 0 of AZD1222 vaccination. These receptors were obtained from an adult in good health.

The V call is TRBV18, the J call TRBJ1-5; D not certain. CDR3 length: 13 amino acids. Germline CDR1 and CDR2: KGHSH and LQKENI. The ends were cut back, 4 bases at V and 7 bases at J, with 11 bases in the middle. CDR3 amino acids: CASSREPYQPQHF. In DNA form, the CDR3 reads TGTGCCAGCTCACGGGAGCCGTACCAGCCCCAGCATTTT.

The chain uses TRBV18 and TRBJ1-4; a possible D gene is TRBD1 (6 bases). This CDR3 is built from 17 residues. Per the germline V gene, CDR1 is KGHSH and CDR2 is LQKENI. The V end lost 3 bases, the J end lost 0 bases, and 14 bases lay between the germline ends. The CDR3 bases are TGTGCCAGCTCACCGACAGGTCCCGTTGCAACTAATGAAAAACTGTTTTTT. It codes for CASSPTGPVATNEKLFF. The complete variable domain, with remaining parts taken from reference TRBV18 and TRBJ1-4, reads NAGVMQNPRHLVRRRGQEARLRCSPMKGHSHVYWYRQLPEEGLKFMVYLQKENIIDESGMPKERFSAEFPKEGPSILRIQQVVRGDSAAYFCASSPTGPVATNEKLFFGSGTQLSVL.

The chain combines TRBV3-1 (or the pseudogene TRBV3-2) with TRBJ1-6, with 7 bases identical to TRBD1. CDR1 is LGHDT and CDR2 is YNNKEL in the germline V gene (reference sequence). After removal of 1 base from V and 7 bases from J, the junction contained 1 base not matched to a gene. The CDR3 loop spans 14 amino acids. The CDR3: CASSQGDRNSPLHF. The CDR3 DNA follows: TGTGCCAGCAGCCAAGGGGACAGAAATTCACCCCTCCACTTT.